This T cell receptor (beta chain) was profiled in a study of OX40 agonist ivuxolimab in advanced cancers. Study information: Mean age approximately 55 years, range about 23 to 80; 82.7% male.

Some clones are missing from TCRdb's copy, which holds only in-frame ones; the method was immunoSEQ multiplex PCR. The table has about 150,000 clones, roughly 92% seen once; the top ten hold around 0.31%. CDR3 length: 13 amino acids. V lost 4 bases to trimming and J lost 2 bases, with 9 bases between them. In germline, CDR1 is MGHRA, CDR2 YSYEKL. The rearrangement links TRBV4-1 to TRBJ2-7; D is unclear. The source of this sequence is an adult with an advanced solid tumor such as melanoma, head and neck, liver or kidney cancer. Material: CD4+ or CD8+ T cells sorted from blood, obtained in a trial of the OX40 agonist ivuxolimab. CDR3 residues: CASSLFGTYEQYF. The CDR3 DNA follows: TGCGCCAGCAGCCTTTTCGGAACCTACGAGCAGTACTTC.